The sequence of this TCR beta chain was determined in a study of shared clonotypes between healthy human individuals (dated by TCRdb to 2018 to 2020). Describing the broader study: A couple of women and three men aged 18 to 49 years were included in the cohort. For each donor, three plates each were used for CD4 naive and CD4 memory, two plates were used for CD8 naive, and one plate was used for CD8 memory. Blood TCR repertoires of about 5 healthy adults were deeply sequenced to estimate repertoire size and the extent of clonotype sharing between individuals. To increase sequencing depth and limit assay-specific biases, different laboratories used diverse techniques to prepare libraries and sequence TCR repertoires. Leukapheresis yielded between about 0.85 and 10 billion PBMCs per donor.

Comments on this clone: Its binding antigen is unknown. Base qualities are not at hand, and no much larger clone is one base apart.

Healthy HIV-negative adults with no recently reported acute infections or vaccinations were included as donors. Only Caucasian adults living in Nashville, Tennessee, USA were represented among the donors. CD4+ T cells were enriched by magnetic negative selection, after which naive cells were positively selected on CD45RA and the negative fraction was taken as the memory subset. Blood was obtained by leukapheresis, after which PBMCs were separated by Ficoll-Histopaque density gradient centrifugation and cryopreserved in liquid nitrogen vapor phase. Analytical flow cytometry was used to check the purity and quantity of each magnetically sorted T cell population. Genomic DNA was isolated from every sorted fraction and measured by UV absorbance on a Nanodrop 2000c. Overall study results and their limits: Naive subsets generally had larger estimated clonotype richness than memory subsets did. Sampling was limited to blood, and TCR repertoires in tissue likely differ from TCR repertoires in blood. Incomplete sequencing was indicated by rarefaction of sorted-subset datasets, despite the large sequencing depth. Because the study included a small number of donors, the genetic and exposure-history diversity represented was limited. Compared with non-shared clonotypes, the clonotypes found in all four sorted-subset donors had higher generation probabilities. Based on pairwise subsampling, the degree of clonotype sharing among donors was expected to be affected by sequencing depth. Roughly 5.2% of naive CD4, 3.5% of naive CD8, roughly 2.4% of memory CD4, and 0.35% to 0.4% of memory CD8 clonotypes were shared across several donors.

Using the deep immunoSEQ assay, multiplex PCR amplified TCR CDR3 regions from genomic DNA. Genomic DNA extracted from each cell subset was distributed evenly over all wells of several immunoSEQ 96-well plates, and each plate served as one replicate. For sorted subsets, about 200 ng genomic DNA, equal to some 28,000 T cell genomes, was loaded into each replicate PCR. The purified libraries were quantified using a Qubit 3.0 fluorometer, sized with a Bioanalyzer 2100, and then quantified again using the KAPA Library Quantification kit. Every immunoSEQ 96-well plate was sequenced on a dedicated single-read 150-cycle Illumina NextSeq 550 flow cell. The authors processed their data as follows. Because the immunoSEQ output held only junctional sequences and lacked quality scores, the filtering could not match the filtering applied to full-length reads. To assign V/J genes and CDR3, sequences were annotated against IMGT germline references using PyIR, a Python wrapper for IgBLAST v1.9. Reads were removed for weak V/J assignments (E-value above 1e-6), missing CDR3, stop codons, out-of-frame junctions, or ambiguous translated residues. V3J clonotypes were defined by identical inferred V gene, J gene, and CDR3 amino acid sequence. To compute the percentage overlap between repertoires, the number of shared unique clonotypes was divided by the size of the smaller repertoire. Three approaches were used to assess repertoire richness: RTK rarefaction, the Chao1 estimator, and Recon v2.1 estimates of unobserved clonotypes. Generation probabilities for all TCRbeta clonotypes obtained by the gDNA method from a handful of donors were computed using OLGA. Not all clones reach the TCRdb copy of this immuneACCESS table, which keeps in-frame sequences only. Checked studies attribute under half of the gap to unresolved V genes and leave the rest unexplained. V and J calls and clone size are as listed in that table; D and trimming were resolved from the DNA. Within this sample are roughly 2.4 million clones, with 90% to 97% of them counted one time only. Together, the top ten hold roughly 0.13% of the sample.

The sequence was collected from a man between 18 and 35 years old in good health. Material: naive CD4+ T cells sorted from blood. The sample's cell subset or site label is to be understood as: CD45RA+ positively selected.

CDR3 loop: CASSSYGTATYGYTF. The sequenced DNA: TGTGCCAGCAGCTCTTACGGGACGGCCACCTATGGCTACACCTTC. Recombination joined TRBV11-2 with TRBJ1-2; a tentative D match to TRBD1 spans 5 bases. From its cysteine to its phenylalanine, the CDR3 spans 15 amino acids. The entry retains the CDR3 DNA only, 45 bases that are in frame from base 1. V is clipped by 4 bases and J by 4 bases, and the sequence between their germline boundaries is 16 bases long. CDR1 SGHAT and CDR2 FQNNGV were looked up in the germline V gene.